This is a list of T cell receptor beta chains from one sample in a study of CD8 T cells in Susac syndrome. Each CDR3 protein is one row after TCRdb ran MiXCR on the immunoSEQ multiplex PCR reads. The data show some 170,000 distinct CDR3 sequences, roughly 94% seen once. The sequenced sample was CD4+ T cells from PBMCs. The origin of the receptors is a human donor in good health. CDR3s include the opening cysteine and the closing phenylalanine or tryptophan. Fields, in order: J gene, clone size, CDR3 length, D gene, V gene, CDR3 DNA, CDR3 protein. The D gene is left open where the match is weak. Rows may omit the clone size; those that give it use once, few, many or a size class.

TRBJ2-5 | NA | 15 | TRBD2 | TRBV30 | TGTGCCTGGAGTGCCAGCGGGAACTGGGGGGAGACCCAGTACTTC | CAWSASGNWGETQYF
TRBJ2-7 | NA | 15 | TRBD2 | TRBV6-1 | TGTGCCAGCAGTGAGATAGCGGGAATAGCCTACGAGCAGTACTTC | CASSEIAGIAYEQYF
TRBJ1-2 | NA | 11 | NA | TRBV30 | TGTGCCCGCGAACAGGGTACAGTGGTCACCTTC | CAREQGTVVTF
TRBJ2-7 | NA | 14 | NA | TRBV7-2 | TGTGCCAGCAGCTTAGAGCGCGGACCCTACGAGCAGTACTTC | CASSLERGPYEQYF
TRBJ1-1 | NA | 14 | NA | TRBV7-2 | TGTGCCAGCAGGGGACCGACAGGAGACACTGAAGCTTTCTTT | CASRGPTGDTEAFF
TRBJ2-1 | NA | 12 | NA | TRBV6-2/TRBV6-3 | TGTGCCAGCAGTTCCTGGGGGTATGAGCAGTTCTTC | CASSSWGYEQFF
TRBJ2-7 | NA | 12 | NA | TRBV4-3 | TGCGCCAGCAGCCAAGAAGTTTACGAGCAGTACTTC | CASSQEVYEQYF
TRBJ1-2 | NA | 12 | TRBD1 | TRBV20-1 | TGCAGTGCGTCGACAGGGGGCTATGGCTACACCTTC | CSASTGGYGYTF
TRBJ1-3 | NA | 13 | NA | TRBV30 | TGTGCCTGGACACCCAGGGCTGGAAACACCATATATTTT | CAWTPRAGNTIYF
TRBJ2-1 | NA | 13 | NA | TRBV29-1 | TGCAGCGTGGGGGCGGGAGTAGAAAATGAGCAGTTCTTC | CSVGAGVENEQFF
TRBJ2-7 | NA | 16 | TRBD2 | TRBV29-1 | TGCAGCGTTACGGGACTAGCGGGAGGAGGGGACTACGAGCAGTACTTC | CSVTGLAGGGDYEQYF
TRBJ1-3 | NA | 16 | TRBD1 | TRBV6-1 | TGTGCCAGCAGCTCACTACAGGGGGCTCGGGGAAACACCATATATTTT | CASSSLQGARGNTIYF
TRBJ2-3 | NA | 16 | TRBD2 | TRBV9 | TGTGCCAGCAGCCCAAGAGGGACTAGCGACACAGATACGCAGTATTTT | CASSPRGTSDTDTQYF
TRBJ2-2 | NA | 15 | NA | TRBV29-1 | TGCAGCGTTCGCGGCGAGCGGTTGAACACCGGGGAGCTGTTTTTT | CSVRGERLNTGELFF
TRBJ1-4 | NA | 15 | NA | TRBV5-1 | TGCGCCAGCAGCTTGGAAGGGGGACCTCGTGAAAAACTGTTTTTT | CASSLEGGPREKLFF
TRBJ2-7 | once | 13 | TRBD2 | TRBV20-1 | TGCAGTGCCGAGGTGACTAGCTGGTACGAGCAGTACTTC | CSAEVTSWYEQYF
TRBJ1-4 | NA | 12 | NA | TRBV28 | TGTGCCAGCAGTTTATTTCCCGAAAAACTGTTTTTT | CASSLFPEKLFF
TRBJ2-1 | once | 17 | TRBD2 | TRBV5-4 | TGTGCCAGCAGCTCTTTGAGCGGGAGTCGATCCTACAATGAGCAGTTCTTC | CASSSLSGSRSYNEQFF
TRBJ2-1 | NA | 19 | NA | TRBV6-2/TRBV6-3 | TGTGCCAGCAGTTACTCGGTAGGAAAAGCGCCAAGCTCCTACAATGAGCAGTTCTTC | CASSYSVGKAPSSYNEQFF
TRBJ2-1 | NA | 16 | TRBD1 | TRBV20-1 | TGCAGTGCTAGCCGGGACAGAGCCTTCTCCTACAATGAGCAGTTCTTC | CSASRDRAFSYNEQFF
TRBJ2-7 | once | 14 | TRBD1 | TRBV28 | TGTGCCAGCAGTCCGACAGGGAATCTCTACGAGCAGTACTTC | CASSPTGNLYEQYF
TRBJ1-1 | NA | 13 | NA | TRBV29-1 | TGCAGCGTCATCCCTTTTCGAGAGGGCCAAGCTTTCTTT | CSVIPFREGQAFF
TRBJ2-7 | NA | 14 | NA | TRBV3-1 | TGTGCCAGCAGCCCGGGACTGCAGGGCTACGAGCAGTACTTC | CASSPGLQGYEQYF
TRBJ2-7 | NA | 12 | NA | TRBV20-1 | TGCAGTGCTCTGGCTAGCCGGCGCGAGCAGTACTTC | CSALASRREQYF
TRBJ1-2 | NA | 15 | TRBD1 | TRBV9 | TGTGCCAGCAGCGTCCAGGGGGCAGTGGTTAATGGCTACACCTTC | CASSVQGAVVNGYTF
TRBJ2-2 | NA | 12 | NA | TRBV29-1 | TGCAGCGGTGGACAGTACACCGGGGAGCTGTTTTTT | CSGGQYTGELFF
TRBJ2-4 | NA | 16 | TRBD2 | TRBV6-2/TRBV6-3 | TGTGCCAGCAGCCGGACTAGCGGGCTAGCCAAAAACATTCAGTACTTC | CASSRTSGLAKNIQYF
TRBJ2-3 | NA | 12 | NA | TRBV28 | TGTGCCAGCAAAACTTCCTCGGATACGCAGTATTTT | CASKTSSDTQYF
TRBJ1-5 | NA | 14 | NA | TRBV4-3 | TGCGCCAGCAGCCACTTTCGTTCCGATCAGCCCCAGCATTTT | CASSHFRSDQPQHF
TRBJ2-3 | NA | 17 | TRBD2 | TRBV15 | TGTGCCACCAGCAGCGGACTAGCGGGAGCCTCCACAGATACGCAGTATTTT | CATSSGLAGASTDTQYF
TRBJ2-3 | few | 12 | NA | TRBV29-1 | TGCAGCGTTGTGGTGTTCACAGATACGCAGTATTTT | CSVVVFTDTQYF
TRBJ2-7 | NA | 11 | NA | TRBV20-1 | TGCAGTGCTAGTTCGGGGACCGAGCAGTACTTC | CSASSGTEQYF
TRBJ1-5 | NA | 18 | TRBD1 | TRBV27 | TGTGCCAGCAGCCTGATTGGGACAGGGGATTTTAGCAATCAGCCCCAGCATTTT | CASSLIGTGDFSNQPQHF
TRBJ1-1 | NA | 15 | NA | TRBV5-1 | TGCGCCAGCACCCCTTGGGCCAGCTCAACCCTCGAAGCTTTCTTT | CASTPWASSTLEAFF
TRBJ2-5 | NA | 15 | TRBD2 | TRBV5-1 | TGCGCCAGCAGCTTGGGGACTAGCTTCTCAGAGACCCAGTACTTC | CASSLGTSFSETQYF
TRBJ2-1 | NA | 12 | NA | TRBV29-1 | TGCAGCGCTAGCGGGACAGGCAATGAGCAGTTCTTC | CSASGTGNEQFF
TRBJ2-6 | NA | 15 | NA | TRBV5-1 | TGCGCCAGTTCGACTGACCTTTCTGGGGCCAACGTCCTGACTTTC | CASSTDLSGANVLTF
TRBJ2-5 | NA | 13 | TRBD2 | TRBV7-9 | TGTGCCAGCAGCTCAGGACTAGCGCGAACCCAGTACTTC | CASSSGLARTQYF
TRBJ1-5 | NA | 13 | NA | TRBV20-1 | TGCAGCGCTAGGTTCACCCGCAATCAGCCCCAGCATTTT | CSARFTRNQPQHF
TRBJ2-7 | once | 13 | TRBD2 | TRBV20-1 | TGCAGTGCTGGACTAGCGGGAACCTACGAGCAGTACTTC | CSAGLAGTYEQYF
TRBJ1-2 | NA | 13 | TRBD1 | TRBV28 | TGTGCCAGCAGTCTGCAGGGGGCCCATGGCTACACCTTC | CASSLQGAHGYTF
TRBJ2-5 | NA | 15 | TRBD2 | TRBV7-9 | TGTGCCAGCAGCTTAGTAGCGGGAGTTCGAGAGACCCAGTACTTC | CASSLVAGVRETQYF
TRBJ2-1 | NA | 13 | NA | TRBV7-3 | TGTGCCAGCAGCTTAGGGCCGGTCAATGAGCAGTTCTTC | CASSLGPVNEQFF
TRBJ2-1 | NA | 13 | NA | TRBV24-1 | TGTGCCACCAGTGGTTTCGGGGACAATGAGCAGTTCTTC | CATSGFGDNEQFF
TRBJ1-2 | NA | 13 | NA | TRBV30 | TGTGCCTGGAGTGTACGCCCAGGCGGGGGCTACACCTTC | CAWSVRPGGGYTF
TRBJ2-2 | NA | 12 | NA | TRBV7-8 | TGTGCCAGCAGCGGAGTGAGCGGGGAGCTGTTTTTT | CASSGVSGELFF
TRBJ2-1 | NA | 13 | NA | TRBV20-1 | TGCAGTGCTAGTAGCGGTCCCTACAATGAGCAGTTCTTC | CSASSGPYNEQFF
TRBJ1-1 | NA | 14 | NA | TRBV20-1 | TGCAGGACCGGCGGGATGAGACTGAGCACTGAAGCTTTCTTT | CRTGGMRLSTEAFF
TRBJ2-5 | NA | 12 | NA | TRBV30 | TGTGCCTGGAGTGGGGGGGTCGAGACCCAGTACTTC | CAWSGGVETQYF
TRBJ2-1 | NA | 14 | NA | TRBV12-3/TRBV12-4 | TGTGCCAGCTGTTTCGGCGGGTTGTTCAATGAGCAGTTCTTC | CASCFGGLFNEQFF